The 24 T cell receptor beta chains listed next were all sequenced from one sample in a study of blood T cell repertoires in COVID-19 (dated by TCRdb to the early 2020s). Libraries were made using the immunoSEQ multiplex PCR assay. This immuneACCESS table, as held by TCRdb, lists in-frame sequences with V and J called but not all clones. Of the missing ones, under half trace to an unresolved V gene in checked studies; the others have no known cause. The sample table contains a few hundred thousand clones; only one count was recorded for approximately 91% of them. The top ten clonotypes cover roughly 2.1% of the sample. The sequenced material came from peripheral blood. Receptors originate from a man aged 50-59 years with acute or convalescent COVID-19.

V and J are TRBV10-3 and TRBJ2-2; no clear D gene. CDR1 ENHRY and CDR2 SYGVKD come from the germline V gene. Trimming took 5 bases from V and 2 from J, leaving 15 bases between them. The CDR3 covers 16 residues. The DNA of the CDR3 is TGTGCCATCAGTACCCCCCTCGGCGGAAACACCGGGGAGCTGTTTTTT. It encodes CAISTPLGGNTGELFF.

This rearrangement joins TRBV30 to TRBJ2-7; 10 bases agree with TRBD2. From germline, CDR1 is GTSNPN and CDR2 SVGIG (reference sequence). The V gene end was trimmed by 2 bases and the J gene end by 0 bases; junction bases not matched to a gene: 4. The CDR3 is 15 amino acids. This chain's CDR3 is CAWSFQRGGSYEQYF. The CDR3 DNA sequence: TGTGCCTGGAGTTTTCAGCGGGGGGGCTCCTACGAGCAGTACTTC.

V gene TRBV5-8 combines with J gene TRBJ2-2; TRBD2 matches at 12 bases. V was clipped by 7 bases and J by 4 bases; unmatched bases: 8. The CDR3 runs to 16 residues. From germline, CDR1 is SGHTS and CDR2 YDEGEE. CDR3: CASGPTSGGFTGELFF. The CDR3 nucleotides are TGTGCCAGCGGCCCGACTAGCGGGGGATTCACCGGGGAGCTGTTTTTT. The entire variable domain, with the rest obtained from reference TRBV5-8 and TRBJ2-2, is as follows: EAGVTQSPTHLIKTRGQQATLRCSPISGHTSVYWYQQALGLGLQFLLWYDEGEERNRGNFPPRFSGRQFPNYSSELNVNALELEDSALYLCASGPTSGGFTGELFFGEGSRLTVL.

The gene calls are TRBV29-1 and TRBJ2-7; TRBD1 might be the D (5 bases). Trimming cost V 5 bases and J 6 bases, with 17 bases left between them. CDR3 length equals 13 residues. Germline CDR1 reads SQVTM; CDR2 reads ANQGSEA. The CDR3 here is CSVFGRDSSEQYF. The CDR3 region has the DNA TGCAGCGTTTTTGGCAGGGATTCGAGCGAGCAGTACTTC.

This chain connects TRBV5-1 to TRBJ2-1, with D possibly matching TRBD2 (6 bases). Trimming took off 0 bases at V and 5 bases at J, with 12 bases between the two ends. CDR1 is SGHRS, CDR2 YFSETQ, per germline. CDR3 length: 15 residues. The CDR3 region is CASSLAAGGNNEQFF. The DNA of the CDR3 is TGCGCCAGCAGCTTGGCCGCAGGCGGGAACAATGAGCAGTTCTTC.

The chain has TRBV27 and TRBJ1-2, with no clear D. CDR1 is MNHEY, CDR2 SMNVEV, per germline (reference sequence). The CDR3 is 14 residues long. The germline V and J ends were trimmed by 3 bases and 2 bases, with 10 bases remaining between them. CDR3 region: CASSFRTGNYGYTF. The DNA for the CDR3 is TGTGCCAGCAGTTTCCGGACGGGGAACTATGGCTACACCTTC.

V is TRBV10-3 and J is TRBJ2-2; possible D gene TRBD2, 6 bases. The CDR3 contains 16 residues. In germline, CDR1 is ENHRY, CDR2 SYGVKD. The V end lost 6 bases, the J end lost 0 bases, and 14 bases lay between the germline ends. As DNA, the CDR3 is TGTGCCATCAGAGAAAGGCGGGGACCGAACACCGGGGAGCTGTTTTTT. This sequence encodes CAIRERRGPNTGELFF.

The chain recombines TRBV7-8 with TRBJ2-5; 7 positions match TRBD1. Germline loops: CDR1 SGHVS, CDR2 FQNEAQ. The CDR3 covers 15 residues. The V and J ends lost 5 bases and 2 bases, in that order; junction bases with no gene match: 8. In DNA form, the CDR3 reads TGTGCCAGCAGCCGCACTATGGGACAGCAAGAGACCCAGTACTTC. Translated, it gives CASSRTMGQQETQYF.

The rearrangement joins TRBV4-1 to TRBJ2-1; D gene unclear. Germline V gives CDR1 MGHRA, CDR2 YSYEKL. This CDR3 has 11 amino acids. With 4 bases removed from V and 9 bases from J, the gap between germline ends came to 7 bases. The CDR3 region is CASSRNTEQFF. Here the CDR3 DNA reads TGCGCCAGCAGCCGCAACACTGAGCAGTTCTTC.

The chain carries TRBV6-5 and TRBJ1-6, with 8 nucleotides matching TRBD1. The CDR3 sequence is 16 residues long. V gave up 0 bases and J gave up 8 bases; unmatched junction bases: 6. Germline V CDR1 and CDR2: MNHEY, SVGAGI. In DNA, the CDR3 is TGTGCCAGCAGTTACTCGAGGGCAGGGGGCCATTCACCCCTCCACTTT. Translated: CASSYSRAGGHSPLHF.

The chain joins TRBV3-1 (or the pseudogene TRBV3-2) to TRBJ2-7, with 12 bases aligning to TRBD2. The CDR3 extends over 14 amino acids. Germline V CDR1 and CDR2: LGHDT, YNNKEL (reference sequence). Unmatched junction bases numbered 10, after V lost 5 bases and J lost 11 bases. CDR3 DNA: TGTGCCAGCAGCATGACTAGCGGGGGACAAAATAAGTACTTC. Encoded protein: CASSMTSGGQNKYF.

The rearrangement links TRBV19 to TRBJ1-1; no clear D gene. CDR3 length equals 14 residues. CDR1 is LNHDA and CDR2 is SQIVND in the germline V gene (reference sequence). V was clipped by 3 bases and J by 1 base, with 9 bases between them. The CDR3 is CASSILGRNTEAFF. DNA of the CDR3: TGTGCCAGTAGTATTTTAGGGAGGAACACTGAAGCTTTCTTT.

The rearrangement uses TRBV27 and TRBJ2-1; D not resolved. There are 12 residues in the CDR3. CDR1 and CDR2 (germline): MNHEY, SMNVEV (reference sequence). Trimming removed 6 bases from V and 2 bases from J, with 5 bases in between. CDR3 coding DNA: TGTGCCAGCAGAAGAGCCTACAATGAGCAGTTCTTC. Translation gives CASRRAYNEQFF.

CDR3 DNA sequence: TGTGCCAGCAGCTTGGCAGGGGACTCCTACAATGAGCAGTTCTTC. It specifies CASSLAGDSYNEQFF. This chain uses TRBV5-4 with TRBJ2-1, with a tentative D call TRBD1 (6 bases). This CDR3 region has 15 residues. The V and J ends lost 0 bases and 0 bases respectively, with 7 bases between them. Germline V gene lookup returns CDR1 SGHNT and CDR2 YYREEE (reference sequence).

V and J are TRBV10-3 and TRBJ2-7, with D possibly being TRBD2 (6 bases). The CDR3 consists of 14 residues. Trimming stripped 4 bases from V and 0 bases from J, with 10 bases between. In germline, CDR1 is ENHRY, CDR2 SYGVKD. In DNA form, the CDR3 reads TGTGCCATCAGTGGTGGGAGGAGCTCCTACGAGCAGTACTTC. As protein: CAISGGRSSYEQYF.

This chain's CDR3 is CASSPYSGTHQETQYF. DNA for the CDR3: TGTGCCAGTAGTCCCTATTCCGGGACACATCAAGAGACCCAGTACTTC. This chain uses TRBV19 with TRBJ2-5, with D perhaps matching TRBD1 (6 bases). From germline, CDR1 is LNHDA and CDR2 SQIVND (reference sequence). V lost 5 bases and J lost 2, with 18 bases in between. CDR3 length equals 16 residues.

The rearrangement links TRBV10-2 to TRBJ2-6; weak D call: TRBD2 (5 bases). Germline V CDR1 and CDR2: WSHSY, SAAADI. This CDR3 has 18 residues. The V and J ends lost 4 bases and 0 bases respectively, with 16 bases between them. CDR3 amino acids: CASSGGSLAFSGANVLTF. CDR3 in DNA: TGCGCCAGCAGTGGTGGGTCGCTAGCTTTCTCTGGGGCCAACGTCCTGACTTTC.

This chain joins TRBV6-5 and TRBJ2-1; a possible D gene is TRBD2 (6 bases). The V end lost 4 bases, the J end lost 10 bases, and 11 bases lay between the germline ends. From germline, CDR1 is MNHEY and CDR2 SVGAGI. CDR3 length: 12 residues. The CDR3 DNA follows: TGTGCCAGCAGTTCCGTTCGGGAGGAGCAGTTCTTC. Its translation: CASSSVREEQFF.

This clone was seen only once. The rearrangement links TRBV5-4 to TRBJ1-1; no firm D call. The ends were cut back, 2 bases at V and 2 bases at J, with 19 bases in the middle. CDR1 and CDR2 (germline): SGHNT, YYREEE (reference sequence). This CDR3 region has 17 residues. DNA of the CDR3: TGTGCCAGCAGCTTCGGTGCGTCTCTCGAGTACAACACTGAAGCTTTCTTT. This codes for CASSFGASLEYNTEAFF.

The chain is built from TRBV3-1 (or the pseudogene TRBV3-2) and TRBJ2-5; no definite D call. Between the trimmed V and J ends, which lost 5 bases and 7 bases, there was a span of 8 bases. Germline V CDR1 and CDR2: LGHDT, YNNKEL (reference sequence). The CDR3 is made up of 11 amino acids. This CDR3 reads CASSAPGTQYF. The DNA for the CDR3 is TGTGCCAGCAGCGCCCCGGGGACCCAGTACTTC.

The chain employs TRBV3-1 (or the pseudogene TRBV3-2) and TRBJ2-1, with D uncertain. The CDR3 sequence is 11 residues long. V lost 11 bases and J 6 bases, leaving 11 bases between the germline ends. Germline assignment: CDR1 LGHDT and CDR2 YNNKEL (reference sequence). CDR3 DNA: TGTGCCGTGCGTAGTCTCAATGAGCAGTTCTTC. Its translation is CAVRSLNEQFF.

The gene calls are TRBV3-1 (or the pseudogene TRBV3-2) and TRBJ2-2; D remains unclear. The V end lost 4 bases, the J end lost 0 bases, and 12 bases lay between the germline ends. The CDR3 is 16 amino acids. Germline CDR1 reads LGHDT; CDR2 reads YNNKEL (reference sequence). CDR3 residues: CASSPRRRTNTGELFF. CDR3 DNA: TGTGCCAGCAGCCCCCGGCGGAGAACGAACACCGGGGAGCTGTTTTTT.

The rearrangement links TRBV2 to TRBJ2-3; TRBD1 matches at 8 bases. There are 14 residues in the CDR3. Germline lookup yields CDR1 SNHLY and CDR2 FYNNEI. With V trimmed by 6 bases and J by 13 bases, 15 bases remained unmatched. In DNA, the CDR3 is TGTGCCAGCAGCGAATTGACAGGGGACGGCCCTGAGTATTTT. This gives the protein CASSELTGDGPEYF.

The chain combines TRBV11-3 with TRBJ2-3; 9 bases line up with TRBD1. The V gene's germline CDR1 is SGHNT and CDR2 YENEEA. The CDR3 extends over 14 amino acids. Trimming removed 5 bases from V and 5 bases from J; junction bases left unmatched: 5. CDR3 sequence reads: CASSPDRGVDTQYF. The CDR3 bases are TGTGCCAGCAGCCCCGACAGGGGGGTAGATACGCAGTATTTT.